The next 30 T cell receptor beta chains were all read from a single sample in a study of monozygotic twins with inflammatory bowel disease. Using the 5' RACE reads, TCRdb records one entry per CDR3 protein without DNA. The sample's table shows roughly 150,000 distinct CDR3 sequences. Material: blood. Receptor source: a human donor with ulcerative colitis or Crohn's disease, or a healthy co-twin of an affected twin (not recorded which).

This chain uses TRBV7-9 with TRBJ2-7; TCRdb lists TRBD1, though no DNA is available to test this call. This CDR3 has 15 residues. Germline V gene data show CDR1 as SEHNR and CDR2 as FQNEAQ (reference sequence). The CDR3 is CASTKGQDLSYEQYF.

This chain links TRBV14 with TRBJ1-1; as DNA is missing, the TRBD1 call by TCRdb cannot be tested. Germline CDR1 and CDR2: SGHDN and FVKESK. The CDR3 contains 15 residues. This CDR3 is CASSPRRGTGTEAFF.

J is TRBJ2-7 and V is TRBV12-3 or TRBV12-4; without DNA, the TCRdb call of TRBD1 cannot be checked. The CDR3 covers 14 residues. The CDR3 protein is CASGPDRTGSEQYF.

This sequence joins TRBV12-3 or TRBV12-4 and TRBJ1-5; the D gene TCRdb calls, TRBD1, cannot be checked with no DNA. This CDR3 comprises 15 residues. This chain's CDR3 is CASSSGQVRNQPQHF.

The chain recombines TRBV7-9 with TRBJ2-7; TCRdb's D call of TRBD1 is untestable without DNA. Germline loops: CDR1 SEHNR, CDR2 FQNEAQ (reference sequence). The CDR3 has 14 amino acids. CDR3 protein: CASSRPDRSYEQYF.

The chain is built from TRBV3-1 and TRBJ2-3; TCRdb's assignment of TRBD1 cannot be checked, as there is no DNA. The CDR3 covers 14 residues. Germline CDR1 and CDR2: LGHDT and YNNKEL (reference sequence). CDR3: CASSQFGTSDTQYF.

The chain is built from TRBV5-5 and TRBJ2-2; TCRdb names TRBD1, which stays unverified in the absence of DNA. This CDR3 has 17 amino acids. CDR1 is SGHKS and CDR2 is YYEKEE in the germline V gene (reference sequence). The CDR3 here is CASSPSSSGGASGELFF.

The CDR3 sequence: CASTDPSGRNEQYF. This sequence joins TRBV5-6 and TRBJ2-7; TCRdb indicates TRBD2, and absent DNA this call remains unverified. The CDR3 consists of 14 residues. Germline CDR1 is SGHDT and CDR2 is YYEEEE.

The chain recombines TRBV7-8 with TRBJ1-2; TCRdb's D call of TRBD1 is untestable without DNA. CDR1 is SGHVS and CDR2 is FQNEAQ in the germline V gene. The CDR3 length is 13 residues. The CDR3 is CASSFRTGYGYTF.

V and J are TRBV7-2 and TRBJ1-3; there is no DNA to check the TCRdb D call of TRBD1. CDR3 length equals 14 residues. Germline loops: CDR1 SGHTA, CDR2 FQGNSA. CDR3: CASSRDTSGNTIYF.

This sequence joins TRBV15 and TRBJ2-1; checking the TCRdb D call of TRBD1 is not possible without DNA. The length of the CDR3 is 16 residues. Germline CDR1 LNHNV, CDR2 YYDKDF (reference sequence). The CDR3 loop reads CATSRDFAQGNNEQFF.

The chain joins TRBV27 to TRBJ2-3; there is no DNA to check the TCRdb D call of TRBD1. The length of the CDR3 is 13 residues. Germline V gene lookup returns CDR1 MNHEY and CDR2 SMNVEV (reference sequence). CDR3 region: CASSFSAGAAQYF.

The CDR3 region is CASSPRGYEQYF. The chain links TRBV6-6 to TRBJ2-7; absent DNA, TCRdb's TRBD1 call cannot be checked. The CDR3 length is 12 residues. Germline loops: CDR1 MNHNY, CDR2 SVGAGI (reference sequence).

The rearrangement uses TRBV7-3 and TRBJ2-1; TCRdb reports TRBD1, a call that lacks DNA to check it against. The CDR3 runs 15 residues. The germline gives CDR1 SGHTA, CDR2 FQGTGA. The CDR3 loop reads CASSLTGQSTNEQFF.

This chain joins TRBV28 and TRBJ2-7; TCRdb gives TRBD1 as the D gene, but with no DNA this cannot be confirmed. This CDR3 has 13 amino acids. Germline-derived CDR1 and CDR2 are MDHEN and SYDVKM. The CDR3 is CASRDQPRDEQYF. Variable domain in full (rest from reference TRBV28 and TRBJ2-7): DVKVTQSSRYLVKRTGEKVFLECVQDMDHENMFWYRQDPGLGLRLIYFSYDVKMKEKGDIPEGYSVSREKKERFSLILESASTNQTSMYLCASRDQPRDEQYFGPGTRLTVT.

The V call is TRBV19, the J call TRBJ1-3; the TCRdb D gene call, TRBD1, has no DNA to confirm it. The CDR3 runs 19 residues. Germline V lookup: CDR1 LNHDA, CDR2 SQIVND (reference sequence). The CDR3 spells CASTPQELNTGPSGNTIYF.

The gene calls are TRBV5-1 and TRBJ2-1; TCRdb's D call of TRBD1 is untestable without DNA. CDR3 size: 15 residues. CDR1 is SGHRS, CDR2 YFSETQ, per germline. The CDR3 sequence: CASSLLGTGGNEQFF.

The CDR3 region is CASSPSMWDTQYF. V gene TRBV18 combines with J gene TRBJ2-3. This CDR3 region has 13 residues. Germline V gene data show CDR1 as KGHSH and CDR2 as LQKENI.

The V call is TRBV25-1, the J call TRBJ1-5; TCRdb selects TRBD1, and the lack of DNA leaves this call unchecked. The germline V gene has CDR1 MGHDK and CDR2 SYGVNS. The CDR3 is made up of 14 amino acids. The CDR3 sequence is CASSSTGVNQPQHF.

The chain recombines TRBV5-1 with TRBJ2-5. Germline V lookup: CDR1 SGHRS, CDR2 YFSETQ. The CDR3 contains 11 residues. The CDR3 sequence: CASSSRKTQYF.

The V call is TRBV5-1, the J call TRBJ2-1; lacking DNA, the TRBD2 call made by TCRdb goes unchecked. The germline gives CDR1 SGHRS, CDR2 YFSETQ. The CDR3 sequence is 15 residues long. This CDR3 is CASSLGLAGVDEQFF.

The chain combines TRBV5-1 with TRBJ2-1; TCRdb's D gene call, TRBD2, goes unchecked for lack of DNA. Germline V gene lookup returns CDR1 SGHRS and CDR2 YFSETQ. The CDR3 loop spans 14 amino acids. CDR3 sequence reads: CASSLGLAVYEQFF.

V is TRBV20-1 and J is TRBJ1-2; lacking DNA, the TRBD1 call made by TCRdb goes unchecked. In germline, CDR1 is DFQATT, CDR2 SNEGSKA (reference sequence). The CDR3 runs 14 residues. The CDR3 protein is CSARVTGENYGYTF.

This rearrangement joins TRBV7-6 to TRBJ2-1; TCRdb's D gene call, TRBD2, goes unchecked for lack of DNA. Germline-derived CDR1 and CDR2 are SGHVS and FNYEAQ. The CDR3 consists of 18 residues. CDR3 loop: CASSSPRAGGPGFDEQFF. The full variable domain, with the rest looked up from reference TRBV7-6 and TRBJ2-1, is GAGVSQSPRYKVTKRGQDVALRCDPISGHVSLYWYRQALGQGPEFLTYFNYEAQQDKSGLPNDRFSAERPEGSISTLTIQRTEQRDSAMYRCASSSPRAGGPGFDEQFFGPGTRLTVL.

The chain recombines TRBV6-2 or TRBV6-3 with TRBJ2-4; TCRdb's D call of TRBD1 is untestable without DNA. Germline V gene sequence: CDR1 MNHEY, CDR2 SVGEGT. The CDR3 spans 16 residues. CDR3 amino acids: CASSYTGNIAKNMQYF.

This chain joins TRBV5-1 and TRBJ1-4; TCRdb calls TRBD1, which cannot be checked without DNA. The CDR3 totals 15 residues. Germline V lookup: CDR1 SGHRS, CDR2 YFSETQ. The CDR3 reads CATSPGTGRNEKLFF.

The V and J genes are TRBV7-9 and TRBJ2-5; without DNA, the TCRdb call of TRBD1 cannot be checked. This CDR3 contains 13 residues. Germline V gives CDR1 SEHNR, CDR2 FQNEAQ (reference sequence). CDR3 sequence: CASSLTGEETQYF.

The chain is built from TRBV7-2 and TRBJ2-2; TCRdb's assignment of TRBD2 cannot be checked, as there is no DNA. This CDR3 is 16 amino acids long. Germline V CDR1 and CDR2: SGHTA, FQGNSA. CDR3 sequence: CASSLRRLGNTGELFF.

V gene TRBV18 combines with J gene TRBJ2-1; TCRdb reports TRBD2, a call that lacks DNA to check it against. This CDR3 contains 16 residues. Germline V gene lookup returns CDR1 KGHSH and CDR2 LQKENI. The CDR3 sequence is CASSPSGTSGYNEQFF.

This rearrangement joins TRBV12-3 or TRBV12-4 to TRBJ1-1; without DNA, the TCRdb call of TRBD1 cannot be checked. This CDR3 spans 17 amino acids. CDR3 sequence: CASSFQGSRRTATEAFF.